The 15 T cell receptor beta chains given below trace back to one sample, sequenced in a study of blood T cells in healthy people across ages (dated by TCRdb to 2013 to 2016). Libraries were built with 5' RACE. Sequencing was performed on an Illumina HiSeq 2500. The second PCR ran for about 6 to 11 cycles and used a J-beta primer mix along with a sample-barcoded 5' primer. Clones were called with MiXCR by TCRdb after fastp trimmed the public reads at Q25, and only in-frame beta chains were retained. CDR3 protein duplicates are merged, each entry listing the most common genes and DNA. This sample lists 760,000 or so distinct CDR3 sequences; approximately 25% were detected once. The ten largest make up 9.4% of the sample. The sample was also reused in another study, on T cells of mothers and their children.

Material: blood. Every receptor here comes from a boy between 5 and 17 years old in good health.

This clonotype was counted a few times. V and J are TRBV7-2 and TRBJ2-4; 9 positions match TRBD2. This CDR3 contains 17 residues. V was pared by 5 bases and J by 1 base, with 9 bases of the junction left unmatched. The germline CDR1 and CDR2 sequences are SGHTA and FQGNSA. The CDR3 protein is CASSAIKREAAKNIQYF. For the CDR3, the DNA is TGTGCCAGCAGCGCCATTAAGCGGGAGGCCGCCAAAAACATTCAGTACTTC.

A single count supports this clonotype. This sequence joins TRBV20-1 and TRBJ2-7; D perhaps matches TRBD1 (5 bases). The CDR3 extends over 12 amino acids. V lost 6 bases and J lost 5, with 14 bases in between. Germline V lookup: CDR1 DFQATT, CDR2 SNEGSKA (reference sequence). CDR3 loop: CSASYRIHEQYF. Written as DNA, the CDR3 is TGCAGTGCCAGTTACAGGATCCACGAGCAGTACTTC.

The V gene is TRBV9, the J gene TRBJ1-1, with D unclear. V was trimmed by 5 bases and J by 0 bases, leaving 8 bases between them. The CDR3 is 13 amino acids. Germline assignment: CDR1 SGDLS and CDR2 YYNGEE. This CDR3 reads CASSRKLNTEAFF. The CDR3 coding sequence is TGTGCCAGCAGTAGGAAATTGAACACTGAAGCTTTCTTT. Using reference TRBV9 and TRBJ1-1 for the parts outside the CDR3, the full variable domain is DSGVTQTPKHLITATGQRVTLRCSPRSGDLSVYWYQQSLDQGLQFLIQYYNGEERAKGNILERFSAQQFPDLHSELNLSSLELGDSALYFCASSRKLNTEAFFGQGTRLTVV.

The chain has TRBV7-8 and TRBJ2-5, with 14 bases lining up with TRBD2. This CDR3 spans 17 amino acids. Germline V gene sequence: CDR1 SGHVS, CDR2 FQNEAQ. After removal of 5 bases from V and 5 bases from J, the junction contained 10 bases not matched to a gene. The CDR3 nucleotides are TGTGCCAGCAGCACGCCCCGACTAGCGGGAGGGGGTGAGACCCAGTACTTC. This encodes CASSTPRLAGGGETQYF.

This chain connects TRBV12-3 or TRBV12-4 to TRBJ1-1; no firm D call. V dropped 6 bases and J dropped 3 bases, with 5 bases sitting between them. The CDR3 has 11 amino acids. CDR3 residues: CASSEDTEAFF. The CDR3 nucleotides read TGTGCCAGCAGCGAAGACACTGAAGCTTTCTTT.

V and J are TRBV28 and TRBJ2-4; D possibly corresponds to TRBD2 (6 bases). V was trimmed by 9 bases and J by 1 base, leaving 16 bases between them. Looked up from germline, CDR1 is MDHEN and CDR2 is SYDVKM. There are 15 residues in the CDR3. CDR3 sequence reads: CASSGSGEAKNIQYF. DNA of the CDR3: TGTGCCAGTAGTGGTTCGGGAGAGGCCAAAAACATTCAGTACTTC.

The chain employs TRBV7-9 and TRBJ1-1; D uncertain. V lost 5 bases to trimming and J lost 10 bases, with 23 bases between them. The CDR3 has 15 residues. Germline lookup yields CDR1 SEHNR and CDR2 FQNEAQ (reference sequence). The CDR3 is CASSTNTYGSPGAFF. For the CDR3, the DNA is TGTGCCAGCAGCACAAACACCTATGGGAGCCCGGGAGCTTTCTTT.

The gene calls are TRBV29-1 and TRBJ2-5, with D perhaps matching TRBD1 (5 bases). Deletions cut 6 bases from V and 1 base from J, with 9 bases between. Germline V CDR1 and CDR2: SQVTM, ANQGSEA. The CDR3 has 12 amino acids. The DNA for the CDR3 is TGCAGCGTAGACGACAGCCAAGAGACCCAGTACTTC. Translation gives CSVDDSQETQYF.

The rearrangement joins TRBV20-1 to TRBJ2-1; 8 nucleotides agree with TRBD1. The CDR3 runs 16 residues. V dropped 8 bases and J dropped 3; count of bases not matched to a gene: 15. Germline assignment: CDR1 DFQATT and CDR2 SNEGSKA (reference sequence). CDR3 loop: CSTKQAGGPLYNEQFF. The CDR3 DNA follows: TGCAGTACCAAACAAGCAGGGGGCCCACTCTACAATGAGCAGTTCTTC.

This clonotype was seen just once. CDR3 sequence reads: CSVTTDTQYF. In DNA form, the CDR3 reads TGCAGCGTCACCACAGATACGCAGTATTTT. This chain joins TRBV29-1 and TRBJ2-3, with unresolved D. Germline V gives CDR1 SQVTM, CDR2 ANQGSEA. Trimming shortened V by 6 bases and J by 2 bases, and 3 bases separated the two germline ends. The CDR3 is 10 amino acids.

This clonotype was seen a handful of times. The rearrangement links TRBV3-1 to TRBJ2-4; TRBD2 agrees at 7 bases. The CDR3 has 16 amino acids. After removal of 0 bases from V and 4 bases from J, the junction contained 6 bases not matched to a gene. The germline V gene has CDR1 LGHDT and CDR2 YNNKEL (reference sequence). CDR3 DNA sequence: TGTGCCAGCAGCCAAGATGAGGGAGGGCCGAAAAACATTCAGTACTTC. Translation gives CASSQDEGGPKNIQYF.

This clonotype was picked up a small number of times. CDR3 DNA sequence: TGTGCCAGGGCAGAAGGGACGAACACTGAAGCTTTCTTT. The encoded protein is CARAEGTNTEAFF. This chain links TRBV2 with TRBJ1-1, with D perhaps TRBD1 (5 bases). The CDR3 is made up of 13 amino acids. Germline V gives CDR1 SNHLY, CDR2 FYNNEI. V was shortened by 9 bases and J by 1 base, with 12 bases between the two germline ends.

The CDR3 coding sequence is TGTGCCAGCAGTTATCAGGGGACTAATGAAAAACTGTTTTTT. It codes for CASSYQGTNEKLFF. V and J are TRBV6-5 and TRBJ1-4; tentative D call: TRBD1 (6 bases). With 3 bases removed from V and 2 bases from J, the gap between germline ends came to 7 bases. Germline assignment: CDR1 MNHEY and CDR2 SVGAGI. The CDR3 loop spans 14 amino acids.

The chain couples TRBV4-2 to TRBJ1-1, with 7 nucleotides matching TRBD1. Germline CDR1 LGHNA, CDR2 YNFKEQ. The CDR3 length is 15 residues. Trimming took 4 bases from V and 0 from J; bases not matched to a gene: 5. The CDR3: CASSPRQGLNTEAFF. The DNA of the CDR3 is TGTGCCAGCAGCCCCCGACAGGGACTGAACACTGAAGCTTTCTTT.

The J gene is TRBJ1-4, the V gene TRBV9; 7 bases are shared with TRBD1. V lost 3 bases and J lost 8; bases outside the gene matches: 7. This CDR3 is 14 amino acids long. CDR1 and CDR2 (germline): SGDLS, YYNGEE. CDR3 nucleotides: TGTGCCAGCAGCGCGGGACAGATTGGCGAAAAACTGTTTTTT. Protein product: CASSAGQIGEKLFF.